The clone carrying this T cell receptor beta chain was picked up one time. Its antigen remains unknown. Treatment reported: oral pan-JAK inhibitor, 5-10 mg twice daily. The data originate from a study of CD8+ T cells in alopecia areata. The study, taken as a whole, reports: Tofacitinib did not eliminate many expanded lesional clones from scalp or blood.

Investigators isolated RNA and reverse transcribed it into cDNA to act as the sequencing template. Using immunoSEQ multiplex PCR, the repertoire was profiled, and TCRdb retains in-frame clones only, with some absent. The sample yields 150,000 to 200,000 clones, approximately 61% seen once. Source: CD4+ T cells sorted from blood, taken at week 24, from a patient treated with tofacitinib. The TCR was taken from a human donor with alopecia areata.

Here the CDR3 reads CATSSPDGSKGGYTF. The CDR3 DNA is TGTGCCACCAGCAGTCCAGACGGCTCCAAGGGAGGCTACACCTTC. The chain couples TRBV15 to TRBJ1-2, with no clear D. Trimming stripped 3 bases from V and 8 bases from J, with 19 bases between. The CDR3 spans 15 residues. Germline-derived CDR1 and CDR2 are LNHNV and YYDKDF (reference sequence). Full variable domain (rest looked up from reference TRBV15 and TRBJ1-2): DAMVIQNPRYQVTQFGKPVTLSCSQTLNHNVMYWYQQKSSQAPKLLFHYYDKDFNNEADTPDNFQSRRPNTSFCFLDIRSPGLGDTAMYLCATSSPDGSKGGYTFGSGTRLTVV.